The TCR beta chain described here comes from a study of cytomegalovirus exposure and HLA in healthy donors. Study results and limitations: The study put 150 to 200 TCR beta chains on its list as cytomegalovirus-associated. Presence/absence analyses assumed roughly uniform sequencing depth across donors. Several V segments, TRBV6-2 and TRBV6-3 among them, could not be told apart and were dropped.

13 Jbeta primers and 60 Vbeta primers were used for the PCR. The data were produced by immunoSEQ multiplex PCR, yet TCRdb's version contains in-frame clones alone and is incomplete. The sample shows about 140,000 clones, approximately 80% of them seen only once. The CDR3 consists of 17 residues. Germline lookup yields CDR1 SGHAT and CDR2 FQNNGV. V lost 1 base to trimming and J lost 5 bases; unmatched junction nucleotides: 5. Points on this clone: No antigen is known for it.

The sample consisted of PBMCs. This receptor was taken from a man aged 18 to 29 in good health and CMV-seronegative. The chain joins TRBV11-2 to TRBJ2-1; 13 bases match TRBD2. CDR3 sequence: CASSLAETSGRNNEQFF. CDR3 in DNA: TGTGCCAGCAGCTTAGCTGAGACTAGCGGGAGGAACAATGAGCAGTTCTTC. The full variable domain, with the rest looked up from reference TRBV11-2 and TRBJ2-1, is EAGVAQSPRYKIIEKRQSVAFWCNPISGHATLYWYQQILGQGPKLLIQFQNNGVVDDSQLPKDRFSAERLKGVDSTLKIQPAKLEDSAVYLCASSLAETSGRNNEQFFGPGTRLTVL.